This T cell receptor beta chain was sequenced in a study of OX40 agonist ivuxolimab in advanced cancers. Study at large: The patients' treatment was ivuxolimab, an agonistic anti-OX40 (CD134) antibody.

The assay was immunoSEQ multiplex PCR, and TCRdb's table has in-frame clones only and misses some. The sample includes some 46,000 clones, around 88% of them seen just once. Study observations and caveats: At 0.1 to 3.0 mg/kg, CD4+ and CD8+ blood T cells expanded clonally by week 6.

Note on this clone: Its target is unknown.

V shed 2 bases and J shed 7 bases, with 6 bases lying between them. CDR3 length: 12 amino acids. The germline V gene encodes CDR1 SGHNT and CDR2 YENEEA. The chain employs TRBV11-3 and TRBJ2-1, with D uncertain. The input for sequencing was CD4+ or CD8+ T cells sorted from blood, taken in a trial of the OX40 agonist ivuxolimab. The clonotype was recovered from an adult with an advanced solid tumor such as melanoma, head and neck, liver or kidney cancer. This CDR3 reads CASSLSGNEQFF. The CDR3, as DNA: TGTGCCAGCAGCTTATCCGGAAATGAGCAGTTCTTC.